This T cell receptor (beta chain) was recorded in a study of CD8+CD57+ T cells in acquired aplastic anemia. This CDR3 region has 17 residues. Trimming pared 2 bases from V and 3 bases from J, leaving 20 bases between. Germline V gene data show CDR1 as SEHNR and CDR2 as FQNEAQ (reference sequence). Patients sequenced had flow cytometry evidence of CD8+CD57+ cell expansion. The study profiled TCR beta VDJ and CDR3 using genomic DNA as template. TCRdb reprocessed the reads with MiXCR, giving one entry per CDR3 protein. The sample lists 150,000 to 180,000 distinct CDR3 sequences, 52% occurring once. This clonotype was recorded many times.

This chain uses TRBV7-9 with TRBJ2-7; D might be TRBD2 (5 bases). The receptor's source is a human donor with aplastic anemia. Sequenced material: sorted CD4+, CD8+, or CD8+CD57+ T cells (not recorded which) from PBMCs. The CDR3 DNA is TGTGCCAGCAGCTTATCCTCCGAGGGATCCCTCGGCTACGAGCAGTACTTC. This sequence encodes CASSLSSEGSLGYEQYF.